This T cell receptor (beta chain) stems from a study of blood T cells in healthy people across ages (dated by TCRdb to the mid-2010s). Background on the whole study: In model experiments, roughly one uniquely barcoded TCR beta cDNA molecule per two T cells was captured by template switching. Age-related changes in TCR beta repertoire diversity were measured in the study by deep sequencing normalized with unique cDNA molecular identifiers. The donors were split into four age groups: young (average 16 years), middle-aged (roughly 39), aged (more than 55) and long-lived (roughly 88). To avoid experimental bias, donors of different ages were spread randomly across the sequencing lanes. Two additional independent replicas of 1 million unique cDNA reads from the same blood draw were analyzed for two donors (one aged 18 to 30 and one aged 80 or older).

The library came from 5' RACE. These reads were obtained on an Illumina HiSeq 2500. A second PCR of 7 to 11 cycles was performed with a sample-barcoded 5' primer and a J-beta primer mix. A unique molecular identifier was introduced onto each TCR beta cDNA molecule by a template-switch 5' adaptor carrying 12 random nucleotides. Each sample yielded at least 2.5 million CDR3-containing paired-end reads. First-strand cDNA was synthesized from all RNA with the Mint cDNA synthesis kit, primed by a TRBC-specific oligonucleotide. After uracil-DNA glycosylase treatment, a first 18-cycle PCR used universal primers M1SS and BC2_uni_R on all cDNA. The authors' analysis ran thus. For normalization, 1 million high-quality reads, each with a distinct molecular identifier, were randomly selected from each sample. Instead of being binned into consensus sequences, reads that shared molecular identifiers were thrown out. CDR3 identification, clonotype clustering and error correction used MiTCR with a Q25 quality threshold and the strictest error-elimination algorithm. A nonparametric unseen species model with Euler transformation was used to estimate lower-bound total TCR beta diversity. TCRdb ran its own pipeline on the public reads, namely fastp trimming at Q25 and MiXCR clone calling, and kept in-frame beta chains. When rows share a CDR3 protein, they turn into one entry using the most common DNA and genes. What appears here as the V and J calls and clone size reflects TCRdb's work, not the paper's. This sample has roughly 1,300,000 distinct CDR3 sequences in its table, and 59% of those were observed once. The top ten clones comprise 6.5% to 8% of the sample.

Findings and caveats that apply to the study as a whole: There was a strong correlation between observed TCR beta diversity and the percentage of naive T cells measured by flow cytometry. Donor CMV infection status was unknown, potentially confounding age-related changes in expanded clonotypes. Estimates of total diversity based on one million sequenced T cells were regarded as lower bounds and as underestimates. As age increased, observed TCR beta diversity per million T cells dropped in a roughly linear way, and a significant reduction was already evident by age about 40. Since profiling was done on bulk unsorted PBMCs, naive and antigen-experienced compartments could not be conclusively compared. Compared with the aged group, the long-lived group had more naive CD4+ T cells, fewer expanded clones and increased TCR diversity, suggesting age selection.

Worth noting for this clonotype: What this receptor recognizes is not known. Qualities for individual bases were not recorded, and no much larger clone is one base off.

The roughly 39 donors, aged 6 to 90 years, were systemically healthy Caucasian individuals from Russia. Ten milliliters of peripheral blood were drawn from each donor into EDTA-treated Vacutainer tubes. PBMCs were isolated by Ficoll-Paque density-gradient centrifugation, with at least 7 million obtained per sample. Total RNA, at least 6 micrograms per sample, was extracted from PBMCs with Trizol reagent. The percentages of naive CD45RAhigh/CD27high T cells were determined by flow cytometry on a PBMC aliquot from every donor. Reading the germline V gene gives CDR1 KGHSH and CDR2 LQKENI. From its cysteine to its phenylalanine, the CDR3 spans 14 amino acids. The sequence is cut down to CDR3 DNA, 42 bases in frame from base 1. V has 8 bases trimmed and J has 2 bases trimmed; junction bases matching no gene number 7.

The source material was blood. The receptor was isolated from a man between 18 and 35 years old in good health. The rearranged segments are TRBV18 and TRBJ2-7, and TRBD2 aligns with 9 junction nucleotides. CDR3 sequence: CASTLAGRPYEQYF. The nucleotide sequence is TGTGCCAGCACGCTAGCGGGAAGGCCCTACGAGCAGTACTTC.